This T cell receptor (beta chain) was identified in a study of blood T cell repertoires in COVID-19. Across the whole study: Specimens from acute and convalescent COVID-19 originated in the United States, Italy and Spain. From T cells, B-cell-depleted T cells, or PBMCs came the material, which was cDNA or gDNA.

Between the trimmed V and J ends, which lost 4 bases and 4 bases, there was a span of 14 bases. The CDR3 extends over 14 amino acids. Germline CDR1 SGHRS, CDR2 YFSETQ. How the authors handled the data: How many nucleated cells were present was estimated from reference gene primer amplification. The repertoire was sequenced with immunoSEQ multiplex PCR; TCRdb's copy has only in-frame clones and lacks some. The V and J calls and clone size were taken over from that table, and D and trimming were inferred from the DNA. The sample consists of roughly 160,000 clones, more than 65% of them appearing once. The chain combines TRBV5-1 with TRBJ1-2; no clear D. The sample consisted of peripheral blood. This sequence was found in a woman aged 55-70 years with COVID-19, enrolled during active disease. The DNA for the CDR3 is TGCGCCAGCAGCCCCCGAGGAGGGTTCTATGGCTACACCTTC. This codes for CASSPRGGFYGYTF.